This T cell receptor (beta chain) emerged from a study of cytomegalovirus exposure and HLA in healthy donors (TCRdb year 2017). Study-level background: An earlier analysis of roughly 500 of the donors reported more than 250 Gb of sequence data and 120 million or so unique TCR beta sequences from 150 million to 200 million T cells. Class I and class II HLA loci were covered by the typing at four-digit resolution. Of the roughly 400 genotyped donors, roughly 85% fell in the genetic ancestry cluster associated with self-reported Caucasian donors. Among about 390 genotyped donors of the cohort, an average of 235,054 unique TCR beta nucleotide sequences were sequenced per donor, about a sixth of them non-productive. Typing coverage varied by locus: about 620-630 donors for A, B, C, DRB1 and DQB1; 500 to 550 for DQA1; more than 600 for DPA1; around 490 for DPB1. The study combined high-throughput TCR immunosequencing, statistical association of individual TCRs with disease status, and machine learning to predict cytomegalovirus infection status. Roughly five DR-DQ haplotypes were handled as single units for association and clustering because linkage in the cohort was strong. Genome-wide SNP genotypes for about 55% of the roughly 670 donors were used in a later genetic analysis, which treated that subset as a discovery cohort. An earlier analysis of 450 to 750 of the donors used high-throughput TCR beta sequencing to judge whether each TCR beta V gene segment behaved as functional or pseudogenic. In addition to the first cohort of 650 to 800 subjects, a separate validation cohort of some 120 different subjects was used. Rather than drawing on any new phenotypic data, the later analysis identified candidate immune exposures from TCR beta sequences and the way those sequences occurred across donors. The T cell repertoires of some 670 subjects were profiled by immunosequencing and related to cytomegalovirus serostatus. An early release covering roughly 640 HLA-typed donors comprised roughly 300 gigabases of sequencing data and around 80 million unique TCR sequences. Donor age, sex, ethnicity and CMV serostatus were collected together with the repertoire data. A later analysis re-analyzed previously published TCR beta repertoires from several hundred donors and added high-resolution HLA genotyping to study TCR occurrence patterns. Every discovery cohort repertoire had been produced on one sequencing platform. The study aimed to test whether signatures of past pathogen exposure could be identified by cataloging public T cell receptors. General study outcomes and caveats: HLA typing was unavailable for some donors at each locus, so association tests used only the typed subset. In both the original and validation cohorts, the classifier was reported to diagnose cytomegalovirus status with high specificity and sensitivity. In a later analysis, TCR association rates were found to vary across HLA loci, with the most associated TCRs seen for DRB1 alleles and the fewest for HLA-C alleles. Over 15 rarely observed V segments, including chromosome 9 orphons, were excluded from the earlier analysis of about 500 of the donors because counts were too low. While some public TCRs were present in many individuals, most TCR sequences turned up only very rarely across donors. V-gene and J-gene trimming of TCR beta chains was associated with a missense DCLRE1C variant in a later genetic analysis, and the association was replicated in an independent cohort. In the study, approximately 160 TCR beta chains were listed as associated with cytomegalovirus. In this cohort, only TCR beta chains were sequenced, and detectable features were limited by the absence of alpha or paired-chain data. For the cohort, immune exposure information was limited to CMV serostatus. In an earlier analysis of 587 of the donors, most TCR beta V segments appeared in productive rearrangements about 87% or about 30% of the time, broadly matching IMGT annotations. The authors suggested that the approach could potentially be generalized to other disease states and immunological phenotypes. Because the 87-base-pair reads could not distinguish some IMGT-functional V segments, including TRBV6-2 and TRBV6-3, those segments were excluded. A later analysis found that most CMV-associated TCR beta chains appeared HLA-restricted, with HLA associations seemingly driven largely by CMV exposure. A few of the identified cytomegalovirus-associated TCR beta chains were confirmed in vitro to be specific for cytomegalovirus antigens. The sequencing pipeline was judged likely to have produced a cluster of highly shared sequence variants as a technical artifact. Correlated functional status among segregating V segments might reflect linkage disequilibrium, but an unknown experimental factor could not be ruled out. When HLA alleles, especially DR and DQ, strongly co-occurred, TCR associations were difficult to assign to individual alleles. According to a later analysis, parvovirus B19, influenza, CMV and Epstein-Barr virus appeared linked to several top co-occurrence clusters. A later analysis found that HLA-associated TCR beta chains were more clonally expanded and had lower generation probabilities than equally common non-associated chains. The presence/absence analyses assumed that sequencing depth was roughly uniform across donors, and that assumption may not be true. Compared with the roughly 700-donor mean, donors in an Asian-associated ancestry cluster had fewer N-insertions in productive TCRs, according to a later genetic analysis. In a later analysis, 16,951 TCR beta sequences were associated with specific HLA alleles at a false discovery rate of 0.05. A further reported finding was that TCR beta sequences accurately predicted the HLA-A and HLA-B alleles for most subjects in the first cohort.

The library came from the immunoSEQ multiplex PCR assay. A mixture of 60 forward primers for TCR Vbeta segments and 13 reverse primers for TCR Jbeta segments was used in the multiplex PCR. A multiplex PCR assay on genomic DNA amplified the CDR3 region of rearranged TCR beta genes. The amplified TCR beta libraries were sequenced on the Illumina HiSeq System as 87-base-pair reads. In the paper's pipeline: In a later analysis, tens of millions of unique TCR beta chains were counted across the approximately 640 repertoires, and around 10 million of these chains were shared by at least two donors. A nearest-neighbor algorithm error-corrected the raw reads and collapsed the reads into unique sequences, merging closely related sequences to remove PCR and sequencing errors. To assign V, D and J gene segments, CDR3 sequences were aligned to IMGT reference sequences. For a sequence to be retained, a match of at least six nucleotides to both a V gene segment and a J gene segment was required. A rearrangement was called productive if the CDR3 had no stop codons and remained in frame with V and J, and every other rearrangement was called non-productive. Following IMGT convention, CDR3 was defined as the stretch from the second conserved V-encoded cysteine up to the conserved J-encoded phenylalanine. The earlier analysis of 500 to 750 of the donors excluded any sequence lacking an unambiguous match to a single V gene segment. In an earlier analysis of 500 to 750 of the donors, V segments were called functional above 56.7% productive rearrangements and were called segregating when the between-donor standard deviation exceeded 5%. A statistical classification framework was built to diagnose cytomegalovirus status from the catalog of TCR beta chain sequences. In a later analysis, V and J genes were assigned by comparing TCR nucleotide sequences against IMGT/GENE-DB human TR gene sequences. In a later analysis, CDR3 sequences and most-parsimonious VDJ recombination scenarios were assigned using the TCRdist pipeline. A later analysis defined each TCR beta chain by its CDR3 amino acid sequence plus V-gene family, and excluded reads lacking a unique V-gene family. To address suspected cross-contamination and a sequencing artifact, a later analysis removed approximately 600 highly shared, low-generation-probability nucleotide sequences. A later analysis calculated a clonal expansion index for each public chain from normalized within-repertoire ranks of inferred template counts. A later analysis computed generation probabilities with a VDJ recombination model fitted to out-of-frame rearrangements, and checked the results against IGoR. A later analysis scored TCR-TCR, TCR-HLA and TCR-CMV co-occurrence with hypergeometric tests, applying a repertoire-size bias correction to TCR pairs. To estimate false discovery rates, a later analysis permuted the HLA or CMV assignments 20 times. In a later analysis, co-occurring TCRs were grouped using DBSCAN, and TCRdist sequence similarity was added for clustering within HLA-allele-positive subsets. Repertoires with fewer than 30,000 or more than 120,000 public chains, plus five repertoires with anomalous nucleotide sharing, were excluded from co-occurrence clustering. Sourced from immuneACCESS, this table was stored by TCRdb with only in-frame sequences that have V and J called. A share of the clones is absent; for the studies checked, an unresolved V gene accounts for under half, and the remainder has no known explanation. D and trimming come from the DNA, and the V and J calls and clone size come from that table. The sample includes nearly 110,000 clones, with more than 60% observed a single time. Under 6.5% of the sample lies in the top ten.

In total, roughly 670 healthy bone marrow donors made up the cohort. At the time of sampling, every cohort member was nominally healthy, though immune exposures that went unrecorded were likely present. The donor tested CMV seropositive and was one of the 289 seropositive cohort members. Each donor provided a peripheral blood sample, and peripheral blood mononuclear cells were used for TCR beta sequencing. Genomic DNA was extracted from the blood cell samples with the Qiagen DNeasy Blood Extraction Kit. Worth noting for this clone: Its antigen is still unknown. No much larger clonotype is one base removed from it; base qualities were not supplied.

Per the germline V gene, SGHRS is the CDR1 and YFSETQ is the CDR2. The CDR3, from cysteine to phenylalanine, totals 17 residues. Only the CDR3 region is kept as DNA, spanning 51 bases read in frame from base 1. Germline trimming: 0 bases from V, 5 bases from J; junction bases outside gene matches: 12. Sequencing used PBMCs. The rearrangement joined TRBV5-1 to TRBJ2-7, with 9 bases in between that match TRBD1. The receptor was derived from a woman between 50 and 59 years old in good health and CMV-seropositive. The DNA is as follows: TGCGCCAGCAGCTTGGGGGGAATCCGGGACAGGGCCCACGAGCAGTACTTC. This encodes CASSLGGIRDRAHEQYF.